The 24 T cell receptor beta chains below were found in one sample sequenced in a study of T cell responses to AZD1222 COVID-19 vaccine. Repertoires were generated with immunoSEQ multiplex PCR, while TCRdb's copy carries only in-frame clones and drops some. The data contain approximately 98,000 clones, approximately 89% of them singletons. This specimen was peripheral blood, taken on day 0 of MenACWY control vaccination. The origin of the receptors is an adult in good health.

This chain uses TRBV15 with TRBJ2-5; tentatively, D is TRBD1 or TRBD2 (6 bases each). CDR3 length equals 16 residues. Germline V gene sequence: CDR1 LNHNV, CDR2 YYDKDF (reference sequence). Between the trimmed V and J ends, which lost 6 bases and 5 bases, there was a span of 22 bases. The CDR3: CATSQKGGNRDETQYF. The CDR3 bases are TGTGCCACCAGTCAAAAAGGGGGGAACAGGGATGAGACCCAGTACTTC. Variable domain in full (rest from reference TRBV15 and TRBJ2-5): DAMVIQNPRYQVTQFGKPVTLSCSQTLNHNVMYWYQQKSSQAPKLLFHYYDKDFNNEADTPDNFQSRRPNTSFCFLDIRSPGLGDTAMYLCATSQKGGNRDETQYFGPGTRLLVL.

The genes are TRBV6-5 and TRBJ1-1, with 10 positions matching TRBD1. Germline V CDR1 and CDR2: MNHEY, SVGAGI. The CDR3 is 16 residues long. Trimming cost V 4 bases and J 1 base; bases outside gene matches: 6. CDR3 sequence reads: CASSSRQGAPNTEAFF. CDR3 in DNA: TGTGCCAGCAGTTCCCGACAGGGGGCTCCGAACACTGAAGCTTTCTTT.

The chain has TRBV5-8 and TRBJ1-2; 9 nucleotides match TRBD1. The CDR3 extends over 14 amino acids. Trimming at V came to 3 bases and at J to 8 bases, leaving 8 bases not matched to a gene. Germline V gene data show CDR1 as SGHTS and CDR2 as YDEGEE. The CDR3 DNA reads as TGTGCCAGCAGCTCCCCGGGACAGGGCGGCGGCTACACCTTC. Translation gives CASSSPGQGGGYTF.

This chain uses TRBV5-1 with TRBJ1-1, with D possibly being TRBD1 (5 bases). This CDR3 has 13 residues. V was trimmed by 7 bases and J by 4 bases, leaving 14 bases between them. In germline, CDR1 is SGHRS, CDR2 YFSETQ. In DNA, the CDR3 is TGCGCCAGCGGGAGGGGTGAGGGCACTGAAGCTTTCTTT. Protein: CASGRGEGTEAFF.

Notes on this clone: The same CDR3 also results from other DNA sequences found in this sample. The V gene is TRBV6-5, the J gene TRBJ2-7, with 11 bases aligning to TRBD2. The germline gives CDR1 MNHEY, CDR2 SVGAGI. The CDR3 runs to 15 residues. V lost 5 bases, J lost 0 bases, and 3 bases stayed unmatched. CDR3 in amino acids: CASSRTSGGSYEQYF. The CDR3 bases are TGTGCCAGCAGTAGAACTAGCGGGGGCTCCTACGAGCAGTACTTC.

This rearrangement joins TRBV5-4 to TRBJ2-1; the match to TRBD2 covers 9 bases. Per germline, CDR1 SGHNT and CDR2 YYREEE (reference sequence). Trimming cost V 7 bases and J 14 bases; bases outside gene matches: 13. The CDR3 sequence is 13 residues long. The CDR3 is CASHFTTAGGKFF. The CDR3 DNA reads TGTGCCAGCCACTTTACCACAGCGGGAGGAAAGTTCTTC.

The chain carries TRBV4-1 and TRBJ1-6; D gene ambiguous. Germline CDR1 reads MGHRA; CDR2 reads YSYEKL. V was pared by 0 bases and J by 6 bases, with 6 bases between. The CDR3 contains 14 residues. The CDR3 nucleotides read TGCGCCAGCAGCCAAGAGTGGGGTAATTCACCCCTCCACTTT. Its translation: CASSQEWGNSPLHF.

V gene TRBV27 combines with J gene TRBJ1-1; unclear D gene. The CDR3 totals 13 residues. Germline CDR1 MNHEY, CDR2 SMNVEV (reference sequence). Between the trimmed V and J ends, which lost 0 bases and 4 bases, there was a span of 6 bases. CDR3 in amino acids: CASSLSGVTEAFF. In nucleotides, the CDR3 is TGTGCCAGCAGTTTATCAGGAGTCACTGAAGCTTTCTTT.

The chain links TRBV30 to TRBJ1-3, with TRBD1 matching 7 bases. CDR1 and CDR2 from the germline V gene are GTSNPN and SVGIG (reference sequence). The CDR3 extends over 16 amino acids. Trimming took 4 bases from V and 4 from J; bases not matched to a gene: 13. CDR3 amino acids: CAWTNLGTAVGNTIYF. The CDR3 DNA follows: TGTGCCTGGACTAATCTCGGGACAGCGGTAGGAAACACCATATATTTT.

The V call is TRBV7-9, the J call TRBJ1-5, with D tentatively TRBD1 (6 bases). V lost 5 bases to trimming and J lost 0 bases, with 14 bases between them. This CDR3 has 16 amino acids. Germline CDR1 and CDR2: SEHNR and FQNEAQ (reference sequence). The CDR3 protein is CASSPLQGGSNQPQHF. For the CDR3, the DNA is TGTGCCAGCAGCCCACTACAGGGAGGTAGCAATCAGCCCCAGCATTTT.

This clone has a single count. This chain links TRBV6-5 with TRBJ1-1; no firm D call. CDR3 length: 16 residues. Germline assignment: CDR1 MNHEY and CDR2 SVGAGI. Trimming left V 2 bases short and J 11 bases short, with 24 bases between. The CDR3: CASSYTMITAVTAAFF. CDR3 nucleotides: TGTGCCAGCAGTTACACTATGATCACGGCGGTTACCGCTGCTTTCTTT.

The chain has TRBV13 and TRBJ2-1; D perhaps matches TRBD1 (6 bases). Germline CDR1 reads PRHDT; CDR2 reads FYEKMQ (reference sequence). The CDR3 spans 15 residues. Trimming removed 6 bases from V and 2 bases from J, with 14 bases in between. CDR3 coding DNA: TGTGCCAGCAGACATACAGGGAGACCCTACAATGAGCAGTTCTTC. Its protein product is CASRHTGRPYNEQFF.

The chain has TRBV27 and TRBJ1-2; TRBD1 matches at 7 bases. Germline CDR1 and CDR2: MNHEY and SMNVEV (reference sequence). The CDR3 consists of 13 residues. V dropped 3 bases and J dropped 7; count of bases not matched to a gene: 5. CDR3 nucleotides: TGTGCCAGCAGTTTTCTACAGGGGTCTGGCTACACCTTC. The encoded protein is CASSFLQGSGYTF.

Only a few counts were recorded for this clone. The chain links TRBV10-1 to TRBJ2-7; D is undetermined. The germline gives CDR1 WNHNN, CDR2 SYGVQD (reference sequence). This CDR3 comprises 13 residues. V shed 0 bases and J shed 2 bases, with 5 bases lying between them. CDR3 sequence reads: CASSESSAYEQYF. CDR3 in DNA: TGCGCCAGCAGTGAGTCAAGTGCCTACGAGCAGTACTTC.

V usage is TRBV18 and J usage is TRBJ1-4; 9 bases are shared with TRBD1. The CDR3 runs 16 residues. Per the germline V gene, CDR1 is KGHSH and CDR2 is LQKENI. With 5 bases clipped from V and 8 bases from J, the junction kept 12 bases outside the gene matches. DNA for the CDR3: TGTGCCAGCTCATCGAATCTCGGGGACAGGGCCGAAAAACTGTTTTTT. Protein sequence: CASSSNLGDRAEKLFF.

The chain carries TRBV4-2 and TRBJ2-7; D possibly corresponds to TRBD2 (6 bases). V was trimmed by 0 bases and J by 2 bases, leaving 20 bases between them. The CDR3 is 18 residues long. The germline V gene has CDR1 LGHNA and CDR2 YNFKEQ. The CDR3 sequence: CASSQEALGWGDPYEQYF. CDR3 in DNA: TGTGCCAGCAGCCAAGAAGCCCTGGGGTGGGGGGATCCCTACGAGCAGTACTTC.

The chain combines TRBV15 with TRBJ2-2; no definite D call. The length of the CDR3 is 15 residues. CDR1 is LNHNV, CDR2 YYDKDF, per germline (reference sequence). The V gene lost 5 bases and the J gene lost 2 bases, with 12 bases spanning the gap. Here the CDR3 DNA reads TGTGCCACCAGCCAGACGAGGACCAACACCGGGGAGCTGTTTTTT. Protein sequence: CATSQTRTNTGELFF.

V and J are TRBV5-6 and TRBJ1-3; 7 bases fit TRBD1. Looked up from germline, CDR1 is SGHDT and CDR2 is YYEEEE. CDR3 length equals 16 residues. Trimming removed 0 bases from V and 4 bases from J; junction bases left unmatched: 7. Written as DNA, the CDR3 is TGTGCCAGCAGCTTGGCGAACACAGGGGCAGGAAACACCATATATTTT. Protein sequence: CASSLANTGAGNTIYF.

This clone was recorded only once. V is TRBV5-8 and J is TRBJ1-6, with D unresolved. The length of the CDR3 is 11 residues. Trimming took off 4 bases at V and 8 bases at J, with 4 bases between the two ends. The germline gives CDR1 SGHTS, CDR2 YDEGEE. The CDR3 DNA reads TGTGCCAGCAGCCGATATTCACCCCTCCACTTT. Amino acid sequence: CASSRYSPLHF.

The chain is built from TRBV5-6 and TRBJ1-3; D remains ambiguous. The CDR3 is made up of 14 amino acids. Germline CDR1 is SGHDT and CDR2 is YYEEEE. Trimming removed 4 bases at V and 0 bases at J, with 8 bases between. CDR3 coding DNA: TGTGCCAGCAGCCCTCGGAGCTCTGGAAACACCATATATTTT. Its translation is CASSPRSSGNTIYF.

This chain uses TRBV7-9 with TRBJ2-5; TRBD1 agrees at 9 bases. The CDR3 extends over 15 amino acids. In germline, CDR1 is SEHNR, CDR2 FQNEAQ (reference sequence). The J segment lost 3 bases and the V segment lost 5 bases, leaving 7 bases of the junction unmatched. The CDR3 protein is CASSPDWDREETQYF. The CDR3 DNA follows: TGTGCCAGCAGCCCCGACTGGGACAGGGAAGAGACCCAGTACTTC.

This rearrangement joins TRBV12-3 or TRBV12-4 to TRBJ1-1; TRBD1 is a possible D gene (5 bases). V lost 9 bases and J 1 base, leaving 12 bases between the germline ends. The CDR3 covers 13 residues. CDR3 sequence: CASFQGGNTEAFF. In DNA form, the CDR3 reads TGTGCCAGTTTCCAGGGAGGGAACACTGAAGCTTTCTTT.

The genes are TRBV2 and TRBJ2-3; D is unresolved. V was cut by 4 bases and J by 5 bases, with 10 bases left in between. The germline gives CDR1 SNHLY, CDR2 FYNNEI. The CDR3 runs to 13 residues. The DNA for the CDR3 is TGTGCCAGCAGTGCGCTGGGCGGAGATACGCAGTATTTT. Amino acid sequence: CASSALGGDTQYF.

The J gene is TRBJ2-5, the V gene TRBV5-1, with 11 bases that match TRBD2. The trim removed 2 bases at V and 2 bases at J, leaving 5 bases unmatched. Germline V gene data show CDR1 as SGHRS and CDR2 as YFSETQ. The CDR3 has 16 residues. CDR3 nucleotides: TGCGCCAGCAGCTTAGGCCTAGCGGGGGGTCAAGAGACCCAGTACTTC. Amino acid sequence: CASSLGLAGGQETQYF. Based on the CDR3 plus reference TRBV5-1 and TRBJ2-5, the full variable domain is KAGVTQTPRYLIKTRGQQVTLSCSPISGHRSVSWYQQTPGQGLQFLFEYFSETQRNKGNFPGRFSGRQFSNSRSEMNVSTLELGDSALYLCASSLGLAGGQETQYFGPGTRLLVL.